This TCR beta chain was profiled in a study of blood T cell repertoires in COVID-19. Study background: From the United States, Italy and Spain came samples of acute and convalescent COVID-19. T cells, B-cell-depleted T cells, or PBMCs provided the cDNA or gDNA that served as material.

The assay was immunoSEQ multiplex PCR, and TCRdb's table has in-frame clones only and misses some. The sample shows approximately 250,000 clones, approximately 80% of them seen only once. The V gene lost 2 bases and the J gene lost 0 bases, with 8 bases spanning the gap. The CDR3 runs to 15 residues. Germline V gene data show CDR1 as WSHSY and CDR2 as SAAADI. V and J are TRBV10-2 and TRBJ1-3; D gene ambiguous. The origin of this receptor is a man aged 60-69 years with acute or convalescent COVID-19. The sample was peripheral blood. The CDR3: CASSELGGSGNTIYF. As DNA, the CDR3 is TGCGCCAGCAGTGAGCTGGGAGGCTCTGGAAACACCATATATTTT.